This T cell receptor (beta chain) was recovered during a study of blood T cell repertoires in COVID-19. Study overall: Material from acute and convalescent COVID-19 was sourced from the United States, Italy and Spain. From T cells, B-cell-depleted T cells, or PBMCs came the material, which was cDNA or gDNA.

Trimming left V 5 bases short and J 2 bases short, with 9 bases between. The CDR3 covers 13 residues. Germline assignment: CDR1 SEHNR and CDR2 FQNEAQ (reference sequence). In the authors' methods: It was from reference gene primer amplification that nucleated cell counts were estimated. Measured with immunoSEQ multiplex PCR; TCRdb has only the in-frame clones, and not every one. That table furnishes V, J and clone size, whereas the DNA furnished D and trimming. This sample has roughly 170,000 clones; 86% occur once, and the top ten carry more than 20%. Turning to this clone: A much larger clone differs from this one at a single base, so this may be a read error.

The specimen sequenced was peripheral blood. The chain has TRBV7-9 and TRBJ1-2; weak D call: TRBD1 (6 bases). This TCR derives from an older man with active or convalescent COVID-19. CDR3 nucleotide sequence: TGTGCCAGCAGCCCCGACAGGAACTATGGCTACACCTTC. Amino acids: CASSPDRNYGYTF.